The sequence of this T cell receptor beta chain was determined in a study of T-cell memory formation after mild COVID-19. Study overall: Largely, the TCR clusters proved donor specific. Points from the study as a whole: There was a balanced CD4/CD8 profile in clones contracting day 15 to 85, and later expanders leaned CD4+.

The germline V gene has CDR1 SGHRS and CDR2 YFSETQ. 16 amino acids form the CDR3, both terminal residues included. MiXCR was run by TCRdb on the 5' RACE reads, yielding one entry per CDR3 protein. The repertoire holds about 430,000 distinct CDR3 sequences, with roughly 17% as singletons. For this clonotype: The antigen is unknown. The limits of the CDR3 on the DNA are not certain, so only TCRdb's listed CDR3 is given.

This receptor was obtained from a man younger than 30 who had mild COVID-19 (a few samples of this study predate the infection). Cell type and time point are not known. The sequenced sample was PBMCs or a T cell subset sorted from them (not recorded which). The V and J genes are TRBV5-1 and TRBJ2-2; the table's TRBD1 call for D was not verified on the DNA. CDR3 sequence reads: CARVPRAVRTPGSCFF.